This T cell receptor (beta chain) stems from a study of blood T cell repertoires in COVID-19. At the level of the study: Samples came from the United States, Italy and Spain, spanning acute and convalescent COVID-19. The analysed material was cDNA or gDNA that came from T cells, B-cell-depleted T cells, or PBMCs.

Losses at the gene ends were 3 bases for V and 5 bases for J; bases not matched to a gene: 7. Germline V gives CDR1 WNHNN, CDR2 SYGVQD (reference sequence). The CDR3 has 15 residues. Original processing methods: Estimated nucleated cell counts came from reference gene primer amplification. Sequencing was performed with immunoSEQ multiplex PCR; in TCRdb, only in-frame clones are kept and a portion is missing. The DNA gave D and trimming, while V, J and clone size come from that table. In the table there are about 46,000 clones, 87% of which are singletons. The TCR was taken from a human donor in a cohort sampled during active COVID-19. Sample: peripheral blood. The chain couples TRBV10-1 to TRBJ2-3, with 8 nucleotides matching TRBD2. The CDR3: CASSEAGLAGDTQYF. CDR3 bases: TGCGCCAGCAGTGAAGCAGGACTAGCTGGAGATACGCAGTATTTT.